This record covers a single T cell receptor beta chain. The antigen remains unidentified. A much larger clone lies one base from this, so it may be a read error. The sample originates from a study of post-analysis software for immune sequencing data. Study conclusions and caveats: Controls showed lower frequencies than patients for five or six TRBV segments, and TRBV5-6, TRBV5-1 and TRBV20-1 were among these.

Each TCR beta cDNA library carried unique molecular identifiers. TCRdb reprocessed the PCR reads with MiXCR, giving one entry per CDR3 protein. The sample consists of about 200,000 distinct CDR3 sequences, around 30% of them appearing once. Looked up from germline, CDR1 is MGHRA and CDR2 is YSYEKL. J gave up 1 base and V 4 bases, and 10 bases lay outside the gene matches. This CDR3 is 18 amino acids long. Sequencing input: blood. The chain carries TRBV4-1 and TRBJ2-3, with 11 nucleotides matching TRBD2. The clonotype originates from a girl under 18 with multiple sclerosis. The CDR3 spells CASSRGLLAGARTDTQYF. The CDR3 DNA follows: TGCGCCAGCAGCCGAGGACTACTAGCGGGGGCTCGCACAGATACGCAGTATTTT.